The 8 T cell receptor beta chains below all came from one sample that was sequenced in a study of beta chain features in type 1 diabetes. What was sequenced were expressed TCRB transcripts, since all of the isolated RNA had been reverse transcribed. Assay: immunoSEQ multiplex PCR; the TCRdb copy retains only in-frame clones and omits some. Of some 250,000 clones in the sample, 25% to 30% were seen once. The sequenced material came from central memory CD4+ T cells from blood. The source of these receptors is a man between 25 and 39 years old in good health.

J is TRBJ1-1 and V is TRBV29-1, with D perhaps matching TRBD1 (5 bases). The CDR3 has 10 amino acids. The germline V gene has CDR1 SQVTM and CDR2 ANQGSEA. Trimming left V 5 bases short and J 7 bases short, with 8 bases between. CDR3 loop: CSVQGLEAFF. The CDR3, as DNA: TGCAGCGTTCAGGGCCTTGAAGCTTTCTTT.

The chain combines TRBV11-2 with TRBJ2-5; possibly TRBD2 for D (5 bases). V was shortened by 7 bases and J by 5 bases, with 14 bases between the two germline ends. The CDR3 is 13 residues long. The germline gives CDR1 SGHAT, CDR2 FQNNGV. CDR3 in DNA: TGTGCCAGCAACGACTTAGCGTCTGAGACCCAGTACTTC. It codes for CASNDLASETQYF.

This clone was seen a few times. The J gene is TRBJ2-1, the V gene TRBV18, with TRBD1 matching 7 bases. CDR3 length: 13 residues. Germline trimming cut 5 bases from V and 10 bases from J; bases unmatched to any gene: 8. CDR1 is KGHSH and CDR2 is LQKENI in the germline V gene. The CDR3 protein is CASSSDRLREQFF. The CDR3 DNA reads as TGTGCCAGCTCATCGGACAGGCTACGGGAGCAGTTCTTC. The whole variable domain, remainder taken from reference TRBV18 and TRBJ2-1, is NAGVMQNPRHLVRRRGQEARLRCSPMKGHSHVYWYRQLPEEGLKFMVYLQKENIIDESGMPKERFSAEFPKEGPSILRIQQVVRGDSAAYFCASSSDRLREQFFGPGTRLTVL.

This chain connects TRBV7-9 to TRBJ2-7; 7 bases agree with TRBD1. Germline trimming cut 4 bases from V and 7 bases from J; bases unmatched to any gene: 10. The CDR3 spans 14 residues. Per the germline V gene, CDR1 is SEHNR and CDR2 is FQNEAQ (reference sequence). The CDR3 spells CASSSWDSEGEQYF. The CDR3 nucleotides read TGTGCCAGCAGCTCTTGGGACAGTGAGGGAGAGCAGTACTTC.

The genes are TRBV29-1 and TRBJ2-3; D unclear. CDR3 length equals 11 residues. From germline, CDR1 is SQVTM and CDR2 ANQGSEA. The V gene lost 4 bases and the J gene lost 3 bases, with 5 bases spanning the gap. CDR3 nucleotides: TGCAGCGTTGGGGTTACAGATACGCAGTATTTT. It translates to CSVGVTDTQYF.

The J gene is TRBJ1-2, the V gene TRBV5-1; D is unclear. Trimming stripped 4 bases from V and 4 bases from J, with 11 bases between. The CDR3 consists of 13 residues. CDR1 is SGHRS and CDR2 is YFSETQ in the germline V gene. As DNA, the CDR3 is TGCGCCAGCAGCACCCCAGCTAGCTATGGCTACACCTTC. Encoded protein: CASSTPASYGYTF.

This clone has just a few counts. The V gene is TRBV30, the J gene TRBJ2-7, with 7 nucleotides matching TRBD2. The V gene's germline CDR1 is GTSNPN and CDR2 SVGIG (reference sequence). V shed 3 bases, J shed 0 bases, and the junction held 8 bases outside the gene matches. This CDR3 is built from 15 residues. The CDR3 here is CAWRGDRTSSYEQYF. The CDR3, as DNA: TGTGCCTGGAGGGGAGACCGGACTAGCTCCTACGAGCAGTACTTC.

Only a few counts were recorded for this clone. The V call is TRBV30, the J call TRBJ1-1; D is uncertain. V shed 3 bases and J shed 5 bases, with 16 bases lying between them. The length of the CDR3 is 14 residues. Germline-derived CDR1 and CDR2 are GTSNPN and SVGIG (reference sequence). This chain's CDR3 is CAWRVGYRSTEAFF. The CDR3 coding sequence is TGTGCCTGGAGGGTAGGGTATAGAAGTACTGAAGCTTTCTTT.